Each of the 21 T cell receptor beta chains below was sequenced from the same sample in a study of CD8 T cells in Susac syndrome. Random hexamers were used to reverse transcribe an amount of roughly 0.45 to 1 ug RNA. TCRdb itself ran the immunoSEQ multiplex PCR reads through MiXCR, one entry per CDR3 protein. The sample lists about 400,000 distinct CDR3 sequences, around 85% seen once, with approximately 0.12% in the top ten. Sequences were obtained from CD8+ T cells from PBMCs. All receptors come from a human donor with multiple sclerosis.

This chain uses TRBV7-9 with TRBJ2-7; no clear D gene. This CDR3 region has 14 residues. Deletions cut 0 bases from V and 5 bases from J, with 11 bases between. Germline V gene sequence: CDR1 SEHNR, CDR2 FQNEAQ (reference sequence). In DNA, the CDR3 is TGTGCCAGCAGCTTAGCTGGAACGTCCCACGAGCAGTACTTC. Translation: CASSLAGTSHEQYF.

The rearrangement links TRBV5-6 to TRBJ2-7; possible D gene TRBD1, 5 bases. Germline CDR1 reads SGHDT; CDR2 reads YYEEEE. With 0 bases removed from V and 6 bases from J, the gap between germline ends came to 13 bases. The CDR3 runs 14 residues. The CDR3 coding sequence is TGTGCCAGCAGCTTGGAGACAGCCTCCGTCGAGCAGTACTTC. Its protein product is CASSLETASVEQYF.

The chain carries TRBV7-9 and TRBJ1-1; no clear D gene. V was trimmed by 1 base and J by 1 base, leaving 10 bases between them. CDR1 and CDR2 from the germline V gene are SEHNR and FQNEAQ (reference sequence). This CDR3 contains 15 residues. The CDR3 sequence: CASSLEVGGNTEAFF. In nucleotides, the CDR3 is TGTGCCAGCAGCTTAGAGGTAGGAGGGAACACTGAAGCTTTCTTT.

This clonotype was found once. The chain is built from TRBV6-5 and TRBJ2-1; 8 nucleotides match TRBD1. This CDR3 comprises 18 residues. Germline CDR1 MNHEY, CDR2 SVGAGI. Trimming cost V 4 bases and J 7 bases; bases outside gene matches: 18. The CDR3 DNA is TGTGCCAGCAGTTCCATAATATCGAGATTGACAGGGGTGAATGAGCAGTTCTTC. Translation: CASSSIISRLTGVNEQFF.

The chain is built from TRBV10-3 and TRBJ2-1; perhaps TRBD1 as D (6 bases). CDR1 and CDR2 (germline): ENHRY, SYGVKD. The CDR3 is made up of 15 amino acids. Trimming cost V 2 bases and J 0 bases, with 8 bases left between them. The CDR3 here is CAISETGLSYNEQFF. DNA for the CDR3: TGTGCCATCAGTGAGACAGGGCTCTCCTACAATGAGCAGTTCTTC.

CDR3 DNA sequence: TGCAGCGTTGACTTCAGGGGAGGCTACACCTTC. The encoded protein is CSVDFRGGYTF. This chain links TRBV29-1 with TRBJ1-2; maybe TRBD1 (6 bases). Germline V gene data show CDR1 as SQVTM and CDR2 as ANQGSEA. The V and J ends lost 3 bases and 8 bases respectively, with 10 bases between them. The CDR3 consists of 11 residues.

The chain links TRBV7-2 to TRBJ2-3; TRBD2 aligns across 11 bases. This CDR3 comprises 19 residues. V was pared by 3 bases and J by 0 bases, with 11 bases of the junction left unmatched. Per germline, CDR1 SGHTA and CDR2 FQGNSA. The CDR3 region is CASSFVVLAGGPSTDTQYF. CDR3 coding DNA: TGTGCCAGCAGCTTCGTCGTTCTAGCGGGAGGCCCTAGCACAGATACGCAGTATTTT.

The J gene is TRBJ2-5, the V gene TRBV4-1; TRBD2 matches at 9 bases. Losses at the gene ends were 0 bases for V and 1 base for J; bases not matched to a gene: 6. The germline V gene encodes CDR1 MGHRA and CDR2 YSYEKL. The CDR3 is made up of 17 amino acids. The CDR3 region has the DNA TGCGCCAGCAGCCAAGATGGCCTAGCGGGGTCCCAAGAGACCCAGTACTTC. The encoded protein is CASSQDGLAGSQETQYF.

V usage is TRBV30 and J usage is TRBJ2-2; possibly TRBD2 for D (6 bases). Germline assignment: CDR1 GTSNPN and CDR2 SVGIG (reference sequence). CDR3 length: 12 residues. Trimming stripped 5 bases from V and 6 bases from J, with 10 bases between. The CDR3 bases are TGTGCCTGGGGTCGACTAGCCGGGGAGCTGTTTTTT. This encodes CAWGRLAGELFF.

The V gene is TRBV12-3 or TRBV12-4, the J gene TRBJ2-1; TRBD2 is a possible D gene (6 bases). This CDR3 has 13 amino acids. Trimming shortened V by 10 bases and J by 0 bases, and 10 bases separated the two germline ends. For the CDR3, the DNA is TGTGCCATTACCGGGGGCTCCTACAATGAGCAGTTCTTC. Its protein is CAITGGSYNEQFF.

CDR3 coding DNA: TGTGCCAGCAGTGAAAGAGGCGGGACAGGGGCAATAGAGGCCCACAATGAGCAGTTCTTC. The encoded protein is CASSERGGTGAIEAHNEQFF. The chain carries TRBV6-1 and TRBJ2-1; 10 nucleotides align to TRBD1. CDR1 MNHNS and CDR2 SASEGT come from the germline V gene. The CDR3 has 20 amino acids. Trimming at V came to 2 bases and at J to 5 bases, leaving 18 bases not matched to a gene.

The chain carries TRBV14 and TRBJ2-1, with D unresolved. The CDR3 consists of 12 residues. In germline, CDR1 is SGHDN, CDR2 FVKESK. V shed 5 bases and J shed 7 bases, with 9 bases lying between them. The CDR3, as DNA: TGTGCCAGCAGCAGAGACTTTAATGAGCAGTTCTTC. Translation: CASSRDFNEQFF.

The chain combines TRBV5-1 with TRBJ1-2, with D unresolved. Germline CDR1 SGHRS, CDR2 YFSETQ. Trimming took 0 bases from V and 7 from J, leaving 13 bases between them. The CDR3 covers 14 residues. The CDR3 here is CASSLGTALGGYTF. CDR3 DNA sequence: TGCGCCAGCAGCTTGGGGACGGCATTGGGTGGCTACACCTTC. Supplemented by reference TRBV5-1 and TRBJ1-2, the full variable domain reads KAGVTQTPRYLIKTRGQQVTLSCSPISGHRSVSWYQQTPGQGLQFLFEYFSETQRNKGNFPGRFSGRQFSNSRSEMNVSTLELGDSALYLCASSLGTALGGYTFGSGTRLTVV.

This clonotype was seen just once. The chain recombines TRBV6-5 with TRBJ1-1; maybe TRBD1 (6 bases). The V gene's germline CDR1 is MNHEY and CDR2 SVGAGI. The CDR3 length is 15 residues. Trimming left V 6 bases short and J 2 bases short, with 16 bases between. CDR3 sequence reads: CASRSSGDGNTEAFF. The CDR3 DNA reads TGTGCCAGCAGATCCTCAGGGGACGGAAACACTGAAGCTTTCTTT.

The chain couples TRBV3-1 to TRBJ2-1; D remains unclear. With 5 bases removed from V and 1 base from J, the gap between germline ends came to 9 bases. Germline CDR1 LGHDT, CDR2 YNNKEL (reference sequence). The length of the CDR3 is 14 residues. The CDR3 sequence: CASSSHRSYNEQFF. CDR3 DNA: TGTGCCAGCAGCTCCCATAGATCCTACAATGAGCAGTTCTTC.

The chain recombines TRBV5-1 with TRBJ1-2, with a weak D call TRBD1 (6 bases). V gave up 4 bases and J gave up 5 bases, with 18 bases separating them. This CDR3 has 15 residues. Germline CDR1 reads SGHRS; CDR2 reads YFSETQ. Written as DNA, the CDR3 is TGCGCCAGCAGCGTCAACAGGGTCCTCGGGTATGGCTACACCTTC. The encoded protein is CASSVNRVLGYGYTF. Full variable domain (missing parts from reference TRBV5-1 and TRBJ1-2): KAGVTQTPRYLIKTRGQQVTLSCSPISGHRSVSWYQQTPGQGLQFLFEYFSETQRNKGNFPGRFSGRQFSNSRSEMNVSTLELGDSALYLCASSVNRVLGYGYTFGSGTRLTVV.

The chain joins TRBV11-2 to TRBJ2-7; D gene ambiguous. The V gene lost 0 bases and the J gene lost 6 bases, with 6 bases spanning the gap. CDR3 length: 12 amino acids. The germline V gene has CDR1 SGHAT and CDR2 FQNNGV. The CDR3 DNA follows: TGTGCCAGCAGCTTAGAGGTCAGCGAGCAGTACTTC. Translated: CASSLEVSEQYF.

The J gene is TRBJ2-7, the V gene TRBV14; no clear D gene. Germline V gives CDR1 SGHDN, CDR2 FVKESK. CDR3 size: 13 residues. The V gene lost 1 base and the J gene lost 4 bases, with 8 bases spanning the gap. The CDR3 nucleotides read TGTGCCAGCAGCCAAGTCCCCAGTTACGAGCAGTACTTC. Translating it yields CASSQVPSYEQYF.

This clonotype turned up a few times. V and J are TRBV5-6 and TRBJ2-7; D remains unclear. The ends were cut back, 6 bases at V and 1 base at J, with 14 bases in the middle. The V gene's germline CDR1 is SGHDT and CDR2 YYEEEE. There are 14 residues in the CDR3. CDR3 nucleotides: TGTGCCAGCACCAGGATGGTGGGGTCCTACGAGCAGTACTTC. This encodes CASTRMVGSYEQYF. Full variable domain (remainder filled in from reference TRBV5-6 and TRBJ2-7): DAGVTQSPTHLIKTRGQQVTLRCSPKSGHDTVSWYQQALGQGPQFIFQYYEEEERQRGNFPDRFSGHQFPNYSSELNVNALLLGDSALYLCASTRMVGSYEQYFGPGTRLTVT.

This chain uses TRBV29-1 with TRBJ2-7; the D gene is possibly TRBD1 (5 bases). With 4 bases removed from V and 7 bases from J, the gap between germline ends came to 17 bases. The CDR3 loop spans 13 amino acids. Germline CDR1 and CDR2: SQVTM and ANQGSEA. The CDR3 here is CSVGGHRKGEQYF. The CDR3 DNA reads TGCAGCGTTGGCGGACACCGGAAGGGAGAGCAGTACTTC.

The chain uses TRBV2 and TRBJ2-4; D is ambiguous. Germline-derived CDR1 and CDR2 are SNHLY and FYNNEI. The CDR3 is 10 amino acids. V was shortened by 6 bases and J by 5 bases, with 2 bases between the two germline ends. The DNA for the CDR3 is TGTGCCAGCAGGGAAAACATTCAGTACTTC. The encoded protein is CASRENIQYF.